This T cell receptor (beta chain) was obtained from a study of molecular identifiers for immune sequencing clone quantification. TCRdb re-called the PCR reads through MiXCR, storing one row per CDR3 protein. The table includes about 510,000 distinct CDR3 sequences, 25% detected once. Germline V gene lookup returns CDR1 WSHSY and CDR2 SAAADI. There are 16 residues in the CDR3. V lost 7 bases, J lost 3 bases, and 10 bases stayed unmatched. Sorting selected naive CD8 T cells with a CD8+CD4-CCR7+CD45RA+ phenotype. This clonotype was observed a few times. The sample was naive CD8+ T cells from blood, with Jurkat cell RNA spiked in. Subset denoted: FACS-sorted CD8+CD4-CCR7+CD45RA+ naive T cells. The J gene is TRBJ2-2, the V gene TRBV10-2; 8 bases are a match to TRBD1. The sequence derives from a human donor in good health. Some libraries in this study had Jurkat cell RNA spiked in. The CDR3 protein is CASKGQGSRDTGELFF. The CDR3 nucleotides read TGCGCCAGCAAAGGACAGGGTTCAAGGGACACCGGGGAGCTGTTTTTT.